These 26 T cell receptor beta chains share one sample of origin, sequenced in a study of identical twins. TCRdb analysed the 5' RACE reads with MiXCR anew, one entry per CDR3 protein. The sample lists 690,000 or so distinct CDR3 sequences, 8.6% occurring once. In addition, the sample was reused for a study of yellow fever vaccine responses in identical twins.

Material: PBMCs. These receptors were taken from a woman between 18 and 29 years old in good health.

This clonotype was detected a few times. The chain combines TRBV15 with TRBJ2-7, with D possibly matching TRBD1 (5 bases). The CDR3 is 14 amino acids. Germline V gene data show CDR1 as LNHNV and CDR2 as YYDKDF (reference sequence). The V and J ends lost 1 base and 8 bases respectively, with 15 bases between them. CDR3: CATSRARTPPQQYF. CDR3 coding DNA: TGTGCCACCAGCAGAGCTAGGACACCTCCCCAGCAGTACTTC.

The chain is built from TRBV10-3 and TRBJ1-5, with D unclear. Germline CDR1 is ENHRY and CDR2 is SYGVKD. The CDR3 totals 12 residues. Trimming cost V 1 base and J 4 bases, with 2 bases left between them. CDR3 sequence: CAISEWNQPQHF. Written as DNA, the CDR3 is TGTGCCATCAGTGAGTGGAATCAGCCCCAGCATTTT.

The J gene is TRBJ1-3, the V gene TRBV9; D ambiguous. The CDR3 is made up of 13 amino acids. CDR1 is SGDLS and CDR2 is YYNGEE in the germline V gene. V lost 6 bases and J 2 bases, leaving 9 bases between the germline ends. The CDR3 DNA follows: TGTGCCAGCACGACGACTACTGGAAACACCATATATTTT. Its protein is CASTTTTGNTIYF.

In its sample, this clonotype was seen many times. This chain uses TRBV12-3 or TRBV12-4 with TRBJ2-5; D possibly corresponds to TRBD2 (5 bases). The V end lost 6 bases, the J end lost 5 bases, and 13 bases lay between the germline ends. The CDR3 has 13 amino acids. CDR3 sequence reads: CASSRFSVETQYF. In DNA form, the CDR3 reads TGTGCCAGCAGCCGCTTTAGCGTGGAGACCCAGTACTTC.

As DNA, the CDR3 is TGTGCCAGCAGCCACGGGGGGTCAGATACGCAGTATTTT. It specifies CASSHGGSDTQYF. This chain joins TRBV3-1 and TRBJ2-3; 7 bases agree with TRBD2. This CDR3 is built from 13 residues. CDR1 LGHDT and CDR2 YNNKEL come from the germline V gene (reference sequence). V dropped 3 bases and J dropped 4; count of bases not matched to a gene: 1.

This clonotype was recorded at least ten times. The gene calls are TRBV4-1 and TRBJ2-1; 9 positions match TRBD2. From germline, CDR1 is MGHRA and CDR2 YSYEKL. The CDR3 covers 16 residues. V lost 4 bases to trimming and J lost 5 bases; unmatched junction nucleotides: 9. The CDR3 loop reads CASSPAGLARNNEQFF. DNA of the CDR3: TGCGCCAGCAGCCCAGCAGGACTAGCGCGTAACAATGAGCAGTTCTTC.

This clonotype was observed a few times. The rearrangement joins TRBV11-2 to TRBJ2-3; possibly TRBD2 for D (6 bases). CDR1 is SGHAT, CDR2 FQNNGV, per germline. With 0 bases removed from V and 3 bases from J, the gap between germline ends came to 10 bases. The CDR3 sequence is 15 residues long. The CDR3 loop is CASSLERGRTDTQYF. For the CDR3, the DNA is TGTGCCAGCAGCTTAGAACGGGGGAGAACAGATACGCAGTATTTT.

J is TRBJ2-2 and V is TRBV27; perhaps TRBD2 as D (7 bases). The germline V gene encodes CDR1 MNHEY and CDR2 SMNVEV (reference sequence). V was trimmed by 3 bases and J by 4 bases, leaving 12 bases between them. The CDR3 has 15 residues. This CDR3 reads CASSLEGGPTGELFF. CDR3 nucleotide sequence: TGTGCCAGCAGTTTGGAGGGGGGGCCCACCGGGGAGCTGTTTTTT.

This clonotype was detected ten times or more. J is TRBJ2-3 and V is TRBV25-1; D call uncertain. From germline, CDR1 is MGHDK and CDR2 SYGVNS. This CDR3 has 13 residues. Trimming cost V 8 bases and J 4 bases, with 13 bases left between them. CDR3 sequence reads: CASHRPGSDTQYF. DNA of the CDR3: TGTGCCAGCCATCGACCCGGCTCAGATACGCAGTATTTT.

This clonotype has just a few counts. The chain links TRBV4-1 to TRBJ2-1; the match to TRBD2 covers 8 bases. Trimming at V came to 4 bases and at J to 5 bases, leaving 10 bases not matched to a gene. Germline V gives CDR1 MGHRA, CDR2 YSYEKL. The CDR3 covers 16 residues. The CDR3 DNA reads as TGCGCCAGCAGCCCTACCGGGACTAGAATGGACAATGAGCAGTTCTTC. Amino acid sequence: CASSPTGTRMDNEQFF.

This rearrangement joins TRBV6-5 to TRBJ2-3, with 7 bases aligning to TRBD2. The germline V gene encodes CDR1 MNHEY and CDR2 SVGAGI. V lost 4 bases and J lost 4; bases outside the gene matches: 11. This CDR3 region has 16 residues. CDR3 protein: CASSSKRGSGADTQYF. The DNA for the CDR3 is TGTGCCAGCAGTTCGAAAAGGGGCAGCGGGGCAGATACGCAGTATTTT.

The chain recombines TRBV6-1 with TRBJ2-5; 8 positions agree with TRBD2. Trimming cost V 3 bases and J 5 bases; bases outside gene matches: 11. The CDR3 is made up of 16 amino acids. Germline CDR1 is MNHNS and CDR2 is SASEGT. The CDR3 bases are TGTGCCAGCAGTGAGCTCTCCAGCGGGAGTTTGGAGACCCAGTACTTC. Translated: CASSELSSGSLETQYF.

This chain joins TRBV28 and TRBJ2-1, with D perhaps matching TRBD2 (7 bases). CDR1 MDHEN and CDR2 SYDVKM come from the germline V gene. There are 15 residues in the CDR3. The V end was cut by 4 bases, the J end by 4 bases, with 14 bases between. CDR3 loop: CASSSIGGPYNEQFF. The CDR3 bases are TGTGCCAGCAGTTCCATCGGGGGGCCATACAATGAGCAGTTCTTC.

The rearrangement joins TRBV29-1 to TRBJ1-1; a possible D gene is TRBD1 (6 bases). V lost 7 bases, J lost 4 bases, and 13 bases lay in between. Germline V gene sequence: CDR1 SQVTM, CDR2 ANQGSEA. The CDR3 contains 12 residues. The CDR3 is CSGWTEGTEAFF. The CDR3 nucleotides read TGCAGCGGATGGACAGAGGGCACTGAAGCTTTCTTT.

The chain is built from TRBV7-9 and TRBJ2-7; 9 bases are shared with TRBD1. There are 16 residues in the CDR3. V lost 1 base to trimming and J lost 2 bases; unmatched junction nucleotides: 6. Germline CDR1 SEHNR, CDR2 FQNEAQ (reference sequence). The CDR3 region has the DNA TGTGCCAGCAGCTTAGGCCGGACAGGGGTTACCTACGAGCAGTACTTC. Translation gives CASSLGRTGVTYEQYF.

This clonotype was counted many times. The genes are TRBV3-1 and TRBJ2-2; D not certain. Trimming shortened V by 4 bases and J by 0 bases, and 9 bases separated the two germline ends. Germline V lookup: CDR1 LGHDT, CDR2 YNNKEL (reference sequence). The CDR3 extends over 15 amino acids. CDR3 sequence (DNA): TGTGCCAGCAGCCCCTGGGAAGCGAACACCGGGGAGCTGTTTTTT. Residues: CASSPWEANTGELFF.

This clonotype has only a few counts. This rearrangement joins TRBV29-1 to TRBJ1-1; tentatively, D is TRBD1 (5 bases). Trimming stripped 6 bases from V and 1 base from J, with 12 bases between. Germline V gene data show CDR1 as SQVTM and CDR2 as ANQGSEA. This CDR3 comprises 13 residues. In DNA form, the CDR3 reads TGCAGCGTCGCGTCCGGGGGGAACACTGAAGCTTTCTTT. Its protein product is CSVASGGNTEAFF.

Ten or more counts support this clonotype. The V and J genes are TRBV12-3 or TRBV12-4 and TRBJ1-2, with TRBD1 matching over 7 bases. J lost 8 bases, V lost 5 bases, and 8 bases had no gene match. The CDR3 has 13 residues. CDR3 bases: TGTGCCAGCAGTCCCCGACAGGGTTGGGGCTACACCTTC. Translated, it gives CASSPRQGWGYTF.

Remarks on this clonotype: A much larger clone lies a single base off, so this may be a read error. The V call is TRBV15, the J call TRBJ2-2; D is unresolved. Germline V lookup: CDR1 LNHNV, CDR2 YYDKDF (reference sequence). The CDR3 covers 11 residues. Trimming pared 6 bases from V and 8 bases from J, leaving 7 bases between. CDR3 sequence: CATSLRGELFF. The DNA of the CDR3 is TGTGCCACCAGTTTGAGGGGGGAGCTGTTTTTT. Supplemented by reference TRBV15 and TRBJ2-2, the full variable domain reads DAMVIQNPRYQVTQFGKPVTLSCSQTLNHNVMYWYQQKSSQAPKLLFHYYDKDFNNEADTPDNFQSRRPNTSFCFLDIRSPGLGDTAMYLCATSLRGELFFGEGSRLTVL.

This clonotype was detected a few times. CDR3 DNA: TGTGCCAGCAGCTTGTCACCGCTAAAGCCTCTCTCCTACGAGCAGTACTTC. Protein sequence: CASSLSPLKPLSYEQYF. The chain combines TRBV7-2 with TRBJ2-7; D ambiguous. Per germline, CDR1 SGHTA and CDR2 FQGNSA. Between the trimmed V and J ends, which lost 3 bases and 0 bases, there was a span of 18 bases. This CDR3 is 17 amino acids long.

This clonotype was observed at least ten times. The V call is TRBV7-2, the J call TRBJ1-1; no clear D gene. Trimming shortened V by 3 bases and J by 3 bases, and 11 bases separated the two germline ends. Germline assignment: CDR1 SGHTA and CDR2 FQGNSA. The CDR3 is 14 amino acids. This CDR3 reads CASSFIVADTEAFF. The CDR3 nucleotides are TGTGCCAGCAGCTTTATTGTTGCGGACACTGAAGCTTTCTTT.

Only a few counts were recorded for this clonotype. The chain joins TRBV9 to TRBJ2-2; D assignment may be TRBD1 or TRBD2 (7 bases each). V gave up 3 bases and J gave up 6 bases, with 24 bases separating them. Germline V lookup: CDR1 SGDLS, CDR2 YYNGEE. This CDR3 is 18 amino acids long. CDR3 loop: CASSDPLQGGAPPGELFF. CDR3 coding DNA: TGTGCCAGCAGCGACCCTCTCCAGGGGGGGGCCCCCCCCGGGGAGCTGTTTTTT.

The chain carries TRBV7-3 and TRBJ2-1; D perhaps matches TRBD2 (5 bases). The CDR3 consists of 17 residues. V lost 2 bases to trimming and J lost 0 bases, with 14 bases between them. Looked up from germline, CDR1 is SGHTA and CDR2 is FQGTGA. CDR3 nucleotides: TGTGCCAGCAGCTTAGGGAAATCGGGAAGCTCCTACAATGAGCAGTTCTTC. This sequence encodes CASSLGKSGSSYNEQFF.

This clonotype has a count of ten or more. The rearrangement uses TRBV28 and TRBJ2-7; 7 nucleotides agree with TRBD2. Trimming cost V 6 bases and J 5 bases; bases outside gene matches: 10. The CDR3 runs to 14 residues. Germline V gives CDR1 MDHEN, CDR2 SYDVKM. The CDR3 DNA sequence: TGTGCCAGCAGGCCACAGCGGGATATCAACGAGCAGTACTTC. The encoded protein is CASRPQRDINEQYF.

The chain couples TRBV6-2 or TRBV6-3 to TRBJ2-3; 13 nucleotides match TRBD2. With V trimmed by 6 bases and J by 2 bases, 5 bases remained unmatched. CDR1 and CDR2 from the germline V gene are MNHEY and SVGEGT. The length of the CDR3 is 16 residues. CDR3: CASSGTSGTTTDTQYF. CDR3 in DNA: TGTGCCAGCAGCGGGACTAGCGGGACCACCACAGATACGCAGTATTTT.

This clonotype was detected many times. The chain is built from TRBV3-1 and TRBJ2-1; D gene uncertain. V dropped 4 bases and J dropped 7 bases, with 20 bases sitting between them. From germline, CDR1 is LGHDT and CDR2 YNNKEL (reference sequence). The CDR3 totals 16 residues. The CDR3, as DNA: TGTGCCAGCAGCCCTACCAAAAGACCCTCCAATAATGAGCAGTTCTTC. This encodes CASSPTKRPSNNEQFF.